This T cell receptor beta chain was sequenced in a study of shared clonotypes between healthy human individuals. The ends lost 3 bases at V and 0 bases at J; junction bases unmatched: 6. Germline CDR1 KGHSH, CDR2 LQKENI. The CDR3 length is 16 residues. This clone is a singleton in its sample. Different DNA sequences within this sample yield the same CDR3. 300 ng DNA, roughly 27,000 T cell genomes, went into unsorted PBMC replicate PCRs. Some clones are missing from TCRdb's copy, which holds only in-frame ones; the method was immunoSEQ multiplex PCR. The data show 490,000 or so clones, 70% to 80% seen once. The study drew its donors from healthy HIV-negative adults without recent acute infections or vaccinations.

Sequencing was done on a sample of PBMCs. The receptor's source is a woman aged 40-49 years in good health. Some clones in this sample may be carry-over from other donors' samples. This chain uses TRBV18 with TRBJ2-3, with TRBD1 matching 7 bases. CDR3 sequence (DNA): TGTGCCAGCTCACCCAGGACAGGAACTAGCACAGATACGCAGTATTTT. Translated, it gives CASSPRTGTSTDTQYF.